Listed below are T cell receptor beta chains from one sample, sequenced in a study of response to subunit inactivated influenza vaccine. MiXCR, run by TCRdb on the RT-PCR reads, gives a single entry per CDR3 protein. The data contain around 790,000 distinct CDR3 sequences, roughly 20% of them singletons. The material was PBMCs from blood, obtained 4 to 6 days after vaccination. These receptor sequences come from a man aged 45-65 years who received an inactivated influenza vaccine. CDR3s include the opening cysteine and the closing phenylalanine or tryptophan. The D gene is left open where the match is weak. Not every row has a clone size; where given, it reads once, few, many or a size class.

CDR3nt,CDR3aa,abundance,j_gene,v_gene,d_gene
TGTGCCAGCAGCTTGGATGGACTAGCATCAGATACGCAGTATTTT,CASSLDGLASDTQYF,few,TRBJ2-3,TRBV5-5,TRBD2
TGCGCCAGCAGCTTGGCGGCAGGGGAGAGCTATGGCTACACCTTC,CASSLAAGESYGYTF,few,TRBJ1-2,TRBV5-1,.
TGTGCCAGCTCACCAAGGCAGCCAAATACGCAGTATTTT,CASSPRQPNTQYF,.,TRBJ2-3,TRBV18,.
TGTGCCAGCAGCTTAGGGACACCCGCCGACGAGCAGTACTTC,CASSLGTPADEQYF,.,TRBJ2-7,TRBV7-9,.
TGTGCCATCAGTGAGTTTGGGGGGACTAACTCCTACAATGAGCAGTTCTTC,CAISEFGGTNSYNEQFF,many,TRBJ2-1,TRBV10-3,TRBD2
TGCAGTGCTAGCGGGGGGGACAATGAGCAGTTCTTC,CSASGGDNEQFF,many,TRBJ2-1,TRBV20-1,TRBD2
TGTGCCAGCAGTTTCACGGACAGGGGCTACGAGCAGTACTTC,CASSFTDRGYEQYF,.,TRBJ2-7,TRBV12-3/TRBV12-4,TRBD1
TGCAGTGCGAAACGGACTAGCGGAGCAAATGAGCAGTTCTTC,CSAKRTSGANEQFF,few,TRBJ2-1,TRBV20-1,TRBD2
TGTGCCAGCAGCGTCCGTACGACAGGGGGGGGCTACACCTTC,CASSVRTTGGGYTF,.,TRBJ1-2,TRBV9,TRBD1
TGTGCCAGCGCCCGCGTCTGGGGCTCTGGGGAGACCCAGTACTTC,CASARVWGSGETQYF,.,TRBJ2-5,TRBV7-2,.
TGTGCCAGCAGTGAACCCCAGTTCTATGGCTACACCTTC,CASSEPQFYGYTF,.,TRBJ1-2,TRBV6-1,.
TGTGCCAGCAGCTTAGCGCCCGGGACAGGGGACTCCTACAATGAGCAGTTCTTC,CASSLAPGTGDSYNEQFF,.,TRBJ2-1,TRBV7-6,TRBD1
TGTGCCAGCAGATCTGGCGGGGCCGCGGGGTCACCCCTCCACTTT,CASRSGGAAGSPLHF,.,TRBJ1-6,TRBV6-2/TRBV6-3,.
TGTGCCAGCAGCCAAGATCGAACTTGGCACAGCCGCACAGATACGCAGTATTTT,CASSQDRTWHSRTDTQYF,few,TRBJ2-3,TRBV14,.
TGTGCCAGCACGGGACAGTCCAATGAGCAGTTCTTC,CASTGQSNEQFF,few,TRBJ2-1,TRBV10-3,TRBD1
TGTGCCAGTAGTATCCAGGCAAGCCTTAGCAATCAGCCCCAGCATTTT,CASSIQASLSNQPQHF,.,TRBJ1-5,TRBV19,.
TGTGCCAGCCGCCGGACAGGGGTCTATCTGGGTGAGCAGTTCTTC,CASRRTGVYLGEQFF,.,TRBJ2-1,TRBV27,TRBD1
TGTGCCAGCAGCCAAAGGGAGGGGTTAGCCGGGGAGCTGTTTTTT,CASSQREGLAGELFF,.,TRBJ2-2,TRBV4-2,TRBD2
TGTGCCAGCAGCCAAGTCGATAGCGGGGAGCAGTTCTTC,CASSQVDSGEQFF,.,TRBJ2-1,TRBV3-1,TRBD2
TGCGCCAGCAGCCAAGAGAGCATAGGGGGGAAAGAGCAGTACTTC,CASSQESIGGKEQYF,.,TRBJ2-7,TRBV4-3,.
TGCGCCAGCAGCCAAGAGGCCAGGAGTATGAATCAGCCCCAGCATTTT,CASSQEARSMNQPQHF,few,TRBJ1-5,TRBV4-1,.
TGCAGCGTCAAGGACAGGGTCGGCTCACCCCTCCACTTT,CSVKDRVGSPLHF,.,TRBJ1-6,TRBV29-1,TRBD1
TGCGCCAGCAGCGTTCCCGGCGAGCAGTACTTC,CASSVPGEQYF,.,TRBJ2-7,TRBV5-1,.
TGTGCCAGCAGCTCCGGAGGGGGCACTGAAGCTTTCTTT,CASSSGGGTEAFF,.,TRBJ1-1,TRBV7-9,.
TGCGCCAGCAGCGGGGCCCGGGGCAGCCACTCCTACAATGAGCAGTTCTTC,CASSGARGSHSYNEQFF,.,TRBJ2-1,TRBV5-1,.
TGTGCCAGCAGTCCCTTCGCCAGGCAAGAGACCCAGTACTTC,CASSPFARQETQYF,few,TRBJ2-5,TRBV7-9,.
TGTGCCAGCAGAACAGGGGGCTACTACGAGCAGTACTTC,CASRTGGYYEQYF,few,TRBJ2-7,TRBV28,TRBD1
TGTGCCATCAGTGAGTCAAGCCCGGGACAGAATTCACCCCTCCACTTT,CAISESSPGQNSPLHF,.,TRBJ1-6,TRBV10-3,TRBD1
TGCGCCAGCAGCCAAGGTATCAGGGCCAACACTGAAGCTTTCTTT,CASSQGIRANTEAFF,.,TRBJ1-1,TRBV4-3,.
TGCGCCAGCAGTCGGGACAGGGGATCAGGAAGGAGTCAGCCCCAGCATTTT,CASSRDRGSGRSQPQHF,.,TRBJ1-5,TRBV4-1,TRBD1
TGTGCCAGCGGAAGAAGCGGGGGGGCCGGGAATGAGCAGTTCTTC,CASGRSGGAGNEQFF,few,TRBJ2-1,TRBV7-9,TRBD2
TGTGCCAGCAGCTTGAGTGGCTGGGGCGGTTATGGGGATGAGCAGTTCTTC,CASSLSGWGGYGDEQFF,.,TRBJ2-1,TRBV7-2,.
TGTGCCAGCAGAATAAGCAGGGGAAGCTCCTACGAGCAGTACTTC,CASRISRGSSYEQYF,few,TRBJ2-7,TRBV28,.
TGCGCCAGCAGCCTGCGACAGGGGCACACCGGGGAGCTGTTTTTT,CASSLRQGHTGELFF,many,TRBJ2-2,TRBV5-1,TRBD1
TGTGCCAGCAGGCCTCAACCAACAGGGAGGGGGGCTGCTGAAGCTTTCTTT,CASRPQPTGRGAAEAFF,few,TRBJ1-1,TRBV7-9,.
TGTGCCAGCAGCTTAGTCACCCTGACAGTCACAGATACGCAGTATTTT,CASSLVTLTVTDTQYF,few,TRBJ2-3,TRBV7-2,.
TGTGCCAGCAGACTAACAGGGATGGAAGGAAAACTGTTTTTT,CASRLTGMEGKLFF,few,TRBJ1-4,TRBV7-2,.
TGCGCCAGCAGCCGACTAGCGGCCTACAATGAGCAGTTCTTC,CASSRLAAYNEQFF,few,TRBJ2-1,TRBV4-3,TRBD2
TGTGCCAGCAGTTTAGAGGGACAGGGGAAAAACATTCAGTACTTC,CASSLEGQGKNIQYF,.,TRBJ2-4,TRBV12-3/TRBV12-4,TRBD1
TGCAGTGCCAGAGTACCTTTATCTGGAAACACCATATATTTT,CSARVPLSGNTIYF,few,TRBJ1-3,TRBV20-1,.
TGTGCCAGCAGCCTGGTTAGCACAGAGGGAGCCTATGGCTACACCTTC,CASSLVSTEGAYGYTF,few,TRBJ1-2,TRBV7-6,.
TGTGCCAGCAGCCCTCTTTCGAGGGTGACAGGGGTCGGCGAGCAGTACTTC,CASSPLSRVTGVGEQYF,.,TRBJ2-7,TRBV7-2,TRBD1